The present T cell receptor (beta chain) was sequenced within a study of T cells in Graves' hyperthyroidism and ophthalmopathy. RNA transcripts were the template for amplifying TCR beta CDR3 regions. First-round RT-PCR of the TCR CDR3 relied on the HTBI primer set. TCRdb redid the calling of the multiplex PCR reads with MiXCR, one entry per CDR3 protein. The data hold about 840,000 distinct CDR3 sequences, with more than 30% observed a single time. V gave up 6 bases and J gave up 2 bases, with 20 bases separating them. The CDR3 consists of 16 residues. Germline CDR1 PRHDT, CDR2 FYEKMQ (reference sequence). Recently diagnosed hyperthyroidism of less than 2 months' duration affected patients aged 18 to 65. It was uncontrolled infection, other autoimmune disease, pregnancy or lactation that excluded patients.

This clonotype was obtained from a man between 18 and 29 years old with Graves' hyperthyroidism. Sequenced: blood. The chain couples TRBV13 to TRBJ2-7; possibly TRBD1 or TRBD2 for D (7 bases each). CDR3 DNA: TGTGCCAGCAGTCCGCGAGGGGGCGGGACTACCTACGAGCAGTACTTC. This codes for CASSPRGGGTTYEQYF.